The rows below give T cell receptor beta chains drawn from one sample of a study of T cell responses to AZD1222 COVID-19 vaccine. Here immunoSEQ multiplex PCR was the method, and the copy in TCRdb shows in-frame clones only, minus some. The sample lists 130,000 to 150,000 clones, roughly 88% occurring once. The specimen was peripheral blood, collected 28 days after the second dose of the MenACWY control vaccine. All receptors come from an adult who received the MenACWY meningococcal vaccine as a control. Both conserved end residues are part of each CDR3. The order of the fields is D gene, J gene, clone size, V gene, CDR3 protein, CDR3 DNA. A D gene is named only where the DNA matches it firmly. Not all rows give a size; the values are once, few, many and, for expanded clones, a class.

.	TRBJ1-1	.	TRBV4-3	CASSQVGGGTEAFF	TGCGCCAGCAGCCAGGTTGGGGGGGGAACTGAAGCTTTCTTT
.	TRBJ1-4	once	TRBV7-9	CASSSVGGTNEKLFF	TGTGCCAGCAGCTCGGTAGGGGGTACGAATGAAAAACTGTTTTTT
.	TRBJ1-3	.	TRBV3-1/TRBV3-2	CASSKWGTGNTIYF	TGTGCCAGCAGCAAGTGGGGGACTGGAAACACCATATATTTT
.	TRBJ1-1	.	TRBV5-8	CASSLLLNTEAFF	TGTGCCAGCAGCTTACTACTGAACACTGAAGCTTTCTTT
.	TRBJ1-5	.	TRBV5-5	CASSLYRDSNQPQHF	TGTGCCAGCAGCCTCTACAGGGATAGCAATCAGCCCCAGCATTTT
.	TRBJ1-3	.	TRBV7-9	CASSLDGSPSGNTIYF	TGTGCCAGCAGCTTAGATGGCTCTCCCTCTGGAAACACCATATATTTT
TRBD2	TRBJ2-1	.	TRBV20-1	CSASAPMTSGRSNYNEQFF	TGCAGTGCTAGTGCCCCGATGACTAGCGGGAGGTCTAATTACAATGAGCAGTTCTTC
TRBD2	TRBJ2-2	.	TRBV28	CASWVPSGSAGELFF	TGTGCCAGCTGGGTACCTAGCGGGAGTGCCGGGGAGCTGTTTTTT
.	TRBJ1-1	.	TRBV6-2/TRBV6-3	CASSPVSNTEAFF	TGTGCCAGCAGTCCGGTGTCAAACACTGAAGCTTTCTTT
.	TRBJ1-1	.	TRBV4-1	CASSQSRNSNTEAFF	TGCGCCAGCAGCCAGTCTCGAAACAGCAACACTGAAGCTTTCTTT
.	TRBJ1-5	.	TRBV6-2/TRBV6-3	CASSDSLAQRAQHF	TGTGCCAGCAGTGACAGCCTCGCTCAGAGGGCCCAGCATTTT
.	TRBJ2-5	once	TRBV15	CATSRDWDLVRGSGVVETQYF	TGTGCCACCAGCAGAGATTGGGACCTTGTGAGGGGGAGCGGAGTTGTGGAGACCCAGTACTTC
TRBD1	TRBJ1-3	.	TRBV28	CASKRGSLGQGANTIYF	TGTGCCAGCAAAAGGGGATCCTTAGGACAGGGGGCGAACACCATATATTTT
.	TRBJ1-4	.	TRBV10-2	CASRAGLGGKLFF	TGCGCCAGCAGGGCGGGGCTCGGGGGAAAACTGTTTTTT
.	TRBJ2-1	.	TRBV6-1	CASGTNSYNEQFF	TGTGCCAGCGGGACAAACTCCTACAATGAGCAGTTCTTC
.	TRBJ2-1	.	TRBV4-2	CASSQAENNEQFF	TGTGCCAGCAGCCAGGCAGAGAACAATGAGCAGTTCTTC
.	TRBJ1-6	.	TRBV6-5	CASSRVGRDNSPLHF	TGTGCCAGCAGTCGCGTAGGGAGAGATAATTCACCCCTCCACTTT
.	TRBJ1-2	.	TRBV6-1	CASSEDIRGYGYTF	TGTGCCAGCAGTGAAGATATTAGGGGATATGGCTACACCTTC
.	TRBJ1-4	.	TRBV6-5	CASSPPGNEKLFF	TGTGCCAGCAGTCCCCCCGGGAATGAAAAACTGTTTTTT
TRBD1	TRBJ1-5	.	TRBV7-9	CASSRAASGQGFRSQPQHF	TGTGCCAGCAGCCGAGCGGCTTCGGGACAGGGGTTTAGGTCTCAGCCCCAGCATTTT
.	TRBJ2-7	.	TRBV7-8	CASSLEQRQISYEQYF	TGTGCCAGCAGCCTTGAGCAGCGGCAAATCTCCTACGAGCAGTACTTC
TRBD1	TRBJ1-1	.	TRBV29-1	CSVTGGVGTEAFF	TGCAGCGTTACAGGGGGAGTTGGCACTGAAGCTTTCTTT
.	TRBJ1-5	.	TRBV18	CASSPAGVSSNQPQHF	TGTGCCAGCTCACCCGCAGGGGTTAGTAGCAATCAGCCCCAGCATTTT
.	TRBJ2-1	.	TRBV5-4	CASSHKAINNNEQFF	TGTGCCAGCAGCCATAAGGCCATCAATAACAATGAGCAGTTCTTC
.	TRBJ2-5	.	TRBV6-6	CASSYGPVETQYF	TGTGCCAGCAGTTACGGGCCTGTAGAGACCCAGTACTTC
TRBD1	TRBJ1-5	once	TRBV7-9	CASSEGTGGVQPQHF	TGTGCCAGCAGCGAAGGGACAGGGGGCGTTCAGCCCCAGCATTTT
.	TRBJ2-1	.	TRBV12-3/TRBV12-4	CAGGLGSYNEQFF	TGTGCCGGAGGACTCGGCTCCTACAATGAGCAGTTCTTC
TRBD1	TRBJ1-2	.	TRBV5-1	CASSTGGGSYGYTF	TGCGCCAGCAGCACAGGGGGTGGCAGCTATGGCTACACCTTC
.	TRBJ2-3	.	TRBV4-2	CASSRTGSTDTQYF	TGTGCCAGCAGCCGCACCGGGTCCACAGATACGCAGTATTTT
.	TRBJ2-1	.	TRBV12-5	CASGSRYPSYNEQFF	TGTGCTAGTGGTTCTCGATACCCCTCCTACAATGAGCAGTTCTTC
.	TRBJ2-5	.	TRBV29-1	CSVGLGGAEREETQYF	TGCAGCGTTGGGTTGGGCGGGGCAGAAAGGGAAGAGACCCAGTACTTC
TRBD2	TRBJ2-7	.	TRBV4-2	CASSQAGTSGRSSSYEQYF	TGTGCCAGCAGCCAAGCCGGGACTAGCGGGCGCTCTTCCTCCTACGAGCAGTACTTC
.	TRBJ1-6	.	TRBV3-1/TRBV3-2	CASGDLSSYNSPLHF	TGTGCCAGCGGAGACTTGAGCTCCTATAATTCACCCCTCCACTTT
.	TRBJ2-7	.	TRBV4-2	CASSPWTGAYEQYF	TGTGCCAGCAGCCCCTGGACGGGAGCCTACGAGCAGTACTTC
.	TRBJ1-6	.	TRBV5-1	CATPGSYNSPLHF	TGCGCCACTCCCGGTTCCTATAATTCACCCCTCCACTTT
.	TRBJ2-7	.	TRBV19	CASSMRYQTYEQYF	TGTGCCAGTAGTATGAGGTACCAGACCTACGAGCAGTACTTC
.	TRBJ2-1	.	TRBV12-3/TRBV12-4	CASSLSGDEQFF	TGTGCCAGCAGTTTAAGTGGGGATGAGCAGTTCTTC
TRBD1	TRBJ2-4	.	TRBV4-2	CASSQEPGQALAKNIQYF	TGTGCCAGCAGCCAAGAACCCGGACAGGCTCTAGCCAAAAACATTCAGTACTTC
.	TRBJ2-7	.	TRBV4-1	CASSQEDRTYEQYF	TGCGCCAGCAGCCAAGAAGACAGAACCTACGAGCAGTACTTC
.	TRBJ2-1	.	TRBV2	CAGQAAAPPNEQFF	TGTGCCGGCCAAGCAGCCGCCCCACCTAATGAGCAGTTCTTC
.	TRBJ1-5	.	TRBV29-1	CSAGQGRQPQHF	TGCAGCGCAGGGCAGGGGCGTCAGCCCCAGCATTTT
.	TRBJ2-1	.	TRBV7-2	CASSLVIGLNEQFF	TGTGCCAGCAGCTTAGTAATAGGGCTCAATGAGCAGTTCTTC
.	TRBJ1-1	few	TRBV4-3	CASSQDVMINTEAFF	TGCGCCAGCAGCCAAGACGTGATGATAAACACTGAAGCTTTCTTT
TRBD2	TRBJ2-7	.	TRBV7-9	CASSLLAGGHEQYF	TGTGCCAGCAGCTTGCTAGCGGGGGGGCACGAGCAGTACTTC
.	TRBJ1-2	.	TRBV28	CASRGREVIYGYTF	TGTGCCAGCAGAGGGAGGGAAGTAATCTATGGCTACACCTTC